This is a list of T cell receptor beta chains from one sample in a study of post-analysis software for immune sequencing data. A single record per CDR3 protein comes from TCRdb applying MiXCR to the PCR reads. Counted here are roughly 800,000 distinct CDR3 sequences, just over 45% occurring once; the ten biggest clones make up 4.9%. The sequenced material came from blood. The receptors here all came from a girl under 18 with multiple sclerosis. CDR3s leave out the opening cysteine and the closing phenylalanine or tryptophan. The D gene is left open where the match is weak.

V gene: TRBV20-1; D gene: -; CDR3 protein: SAPRDPGETQY
V gene: TRBV12-3/TRBV12-4; D gene: TRBD1; CDR3 protein: ASSFRDREGQPQH
V gene: TRBV7-6; D gene: -; CDR3 protein: ASSLEAGSSNQPQH
V gene: TRBV10-3; D gene: -; CDR3 protein: AISDSGTAYTEAF
V gene: TRBV29-1; D gene: -; CDR3 protein: SVGEGRYEQY
V gene: TRBV4-3; D gene: -; CDR3 protein: ASSQEGTYTGEQY
V gene: TRBV4-1; D gene: TRBD2; CDR3 protein: ASSQQLAGGTDTQY
V gene: TRBV15; D gene: -; CDR3 protein: ATSQLGQPQH
V gene: TRBV12-3/TRBV12-4; D gene: TRBD1; CDR3 protein: ASAKGTGSSYNSPLH
V gene: TRBV27; D gene: -; CDR3 protein: ASSPGTSDTQY
V gene: TRBV20-1; D gene: -; CDR3 protein: SAIGRVRKYEQY
V gene: TRBV27; D gene: TRBD1; CDR3 protein: ASSPPQGSVSEAF
V gene: TRBV12-3/TRBV12-4; D gene: TRBD2; CDR3 protein: ASSFASGIGADTQY
V gene: TRBV25-1; D gene: TRBD1; CDR3 protein: ASSGQGVSDTQY
V gene: TRBV25-1; D gene: -; CDR3 protein: ASRYGTPNRHMNTEAF
V gene: TRBV6-5; D gene: -; CDR3 protein: ASSYSPLPDTQY
V gene: TRBV28; D gene: -; CDR3 protein: ASRGDALSGGYT
V gene: TRBV11-2; D gene: -; CDR3 protein: ASSFWGSADTQY
V gene: TRBV20-1; D gene: -; CDR3 protein: SARGTHSYEQY
V gene: TRBV7-9; D gene: TRBD2; CDR3 protein: ASSPGTSGTSYNEQY
V gene: TRBV7-9; D gene: TRBD1; CDR3 protein: ASSLGGTGYQETQY
V gene: TRBV6-5; D gene: -; CDR3 protein: ASSYSTDGQSSYEQY
V gene: TRBV12-3/TRBV12-4; D gene: -; CDR3 protein: ASSFGEGYT
V gene: TRBV12-3/TRBV12-4; D gene: TRBD1; CDR3 protein: ASSWTGNNQPQH
V gene: TRBV20-1; D gene: -; CDR3 protein: SARRQDSPLH
V gene: TRBV12-3/TRBV12-4; D gene: TRBD2; CDR3 protein: ASSSGTSGRYEQY
V gene: TRBV5-1; D gene: -; CDR3 protein: ASSLESRFADTQY
V gene: TRBV7-8; D gene: -; CDR3 protein: ASSLESGLSYEQY
V gene: TRBV29-1; D gene: TRBD2; CDR3 protein: SAQLAPSSYNEQF
V gene: TRBV9; D gene: -; CDR3 protein: ASSVAGGTETQY
V gene: TRBV7-3; D gene: TRBD2; CDR3 protein: ASSPGGSEYEQY
V gene: TRBV20-1; D gene: -; CDR3 protein: SAPRGRSSYNEQF
V gene: TRBV7-2; D gene: -; CDR3 protein: ASSLAGVCYEQY
V gene: TRBV6-5; D gene: -; CDR3 protein: ASSPRAKPSNEQF
V gene: TRBV12-3/TRBV12-4; D gene: TRBD2; CDR3 protein: ASRLGLAETYEQY
V gene: TRBV27; D gene: TRBD1; CDR3 protein: ASSSRGQGYTYEQY
V gene: TRBV6-5; D gene: TRBD1; CDR3 protein: ASSHNRGLSYEQY
V gene: TRBV5-1; D gene: -; CDR3 protein: ASSSRENSRVEQY
V gene: TRBV7-6; D gene: TRBD1; CDR3 protein: ASSRTGEGEQY
V gene: TRBV20-1; D gene: TRBD2; CDR3 protein: SARPGLAGGGSEQY
V gene: TRBV20-1; D gene: -; CDR3 protein: SARDSISYEQY
V gene: TRBV29-1; D gene: -; CDR3 protein: SVMRGRINNEQF
V gene: TRBV4-2; D gene: TRBD1; CDR3 protein: ASSPEGNRGPDTQY
V gene: TRBV28; D gene: -; CDR3 protein: ASAREYEQY
V gene: TRBV6-1; D gene: TRBD2; CDR3 protein: AGSGSRQNIQY
V gene: TRBV24-1; D gene: -; CDR3 protein: ATSDPTGPGSYNEQF
V gene: TRBV20-1; D gene: TRBD1; CDR3 protein: SARGRGHYEQY
V gene: TRBV4-3; D gene: -; CDR3 protein: ASSQGTAPGDGYT
V gene: TRBV11-2; D gene: TRBD1; CDR3 protein: ASSAGTGFEQY
V gene: TRBV7-6; D gene: -; CDR3 protein: TSAVEGETQY
V gene: TRBV3-1; D gene: -; CDR3 protein: ASSHPEGGRGYGYT
V gene: TRBV12-3/TRBV12-4; D gene: -; CDR3 protein: ASKIAGLGSYEQY